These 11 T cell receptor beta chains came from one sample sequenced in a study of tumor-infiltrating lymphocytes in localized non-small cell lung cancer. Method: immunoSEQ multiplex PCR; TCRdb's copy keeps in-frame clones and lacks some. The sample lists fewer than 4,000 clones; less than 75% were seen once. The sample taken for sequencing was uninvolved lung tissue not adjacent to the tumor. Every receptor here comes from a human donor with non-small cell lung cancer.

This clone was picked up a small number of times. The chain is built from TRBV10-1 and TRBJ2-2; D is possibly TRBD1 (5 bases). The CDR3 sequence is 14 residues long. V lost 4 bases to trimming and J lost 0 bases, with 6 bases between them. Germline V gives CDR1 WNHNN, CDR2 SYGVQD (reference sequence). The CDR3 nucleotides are TGCGCCAGCAGTGGACAGTCGAACACCGGGGAGCTGTTTTTT. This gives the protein CASSGQSNTGELFF.

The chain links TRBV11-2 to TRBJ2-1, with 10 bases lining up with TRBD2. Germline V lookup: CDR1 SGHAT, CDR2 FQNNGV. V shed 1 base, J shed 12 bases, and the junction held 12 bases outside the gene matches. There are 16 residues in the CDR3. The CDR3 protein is CASSLVALAGSEWQFF. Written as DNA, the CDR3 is TGTGCCAGCAGCTTAGTAGCACTAGCGGGGAGTGAATGGCAGTTCTTC.

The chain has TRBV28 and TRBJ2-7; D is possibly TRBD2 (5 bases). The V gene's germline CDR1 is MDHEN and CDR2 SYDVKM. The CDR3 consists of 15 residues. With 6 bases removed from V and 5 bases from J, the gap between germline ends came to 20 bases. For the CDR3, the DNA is TGTGCCAGCAGCCTACCGGGGAGCGTGGGCCACGAGCAGTACTTC. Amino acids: CASSLPGSVGHEQYF.

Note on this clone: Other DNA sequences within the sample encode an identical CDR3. The CDR3 region is CASSPGQGGYEQYF. CDR3 nucleotide sequence: TGCGCCAGCAGCCCAGGACAGGGGGGTTACGAGCAGTACTTC. The chain recombines TRBV5-1 with TRBJ2-7; 10 bases line up with TRBD1. V lost 4 bases to trimming and J lost 4 bases; unmatched junction nucleotides: 5. In germline, CDR1 is SGHRS, CDR2 YFSETQ. This CDR3 region has 14 residues. The full variable domain, rest sourced from reference TRBV5-1 and TRBJ2-7, is KAGVTQTPRYLIKTRGQQVTLSCSPISGHRSVSWYQQTPGQGLQFLFEYFSETQRNKGNFPGRFSGRQFSNSRSEMNVSTLELGDSALYLCASSPGQGGYEQYFGPGTRLTVT.

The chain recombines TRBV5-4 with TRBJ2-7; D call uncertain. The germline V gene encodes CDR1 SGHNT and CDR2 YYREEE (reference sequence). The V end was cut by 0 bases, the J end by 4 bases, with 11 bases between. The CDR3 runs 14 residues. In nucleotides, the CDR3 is TGTGCCAGCAGCTTGGACATAGGGCTTTACGAGCAGTACTTC. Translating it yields CASSLDIGLYEQYF.

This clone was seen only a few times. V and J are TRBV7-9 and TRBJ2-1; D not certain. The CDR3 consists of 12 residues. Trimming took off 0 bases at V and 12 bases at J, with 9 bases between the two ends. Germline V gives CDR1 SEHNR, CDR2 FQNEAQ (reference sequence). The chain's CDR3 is CASSLANQMQFF. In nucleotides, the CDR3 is TGTGCCAGCAGCTTAGCGAATCAGATGCAGTTCTTC.

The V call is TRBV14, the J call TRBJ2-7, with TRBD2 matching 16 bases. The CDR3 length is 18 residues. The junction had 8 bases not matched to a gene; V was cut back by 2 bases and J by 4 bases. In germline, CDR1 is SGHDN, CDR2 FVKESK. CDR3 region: CASSQFSAGLAGGYEQYF. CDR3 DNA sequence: TGTGCCAGCAGCCAATTTTCCGCGGGACTAGCGGGGGGGTACGAGCAGTACTTC.

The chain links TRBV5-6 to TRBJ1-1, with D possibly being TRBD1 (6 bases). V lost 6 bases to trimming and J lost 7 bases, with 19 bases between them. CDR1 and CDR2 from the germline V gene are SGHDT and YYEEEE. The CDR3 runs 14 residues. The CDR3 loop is CASTRRGGGGEAFF. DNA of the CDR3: TGTGCCAGCACCAGAAGAGGCGGAGGGGGTGAAGCTTTCTTT.

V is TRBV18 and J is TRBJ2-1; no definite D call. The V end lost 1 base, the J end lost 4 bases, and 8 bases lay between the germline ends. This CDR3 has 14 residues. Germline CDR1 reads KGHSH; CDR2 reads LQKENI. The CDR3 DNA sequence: TGTGCCAGCTCACCACTTCCCGGGTACAATGAGCAGTTCTTC. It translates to CASSPLPGYNEQFF. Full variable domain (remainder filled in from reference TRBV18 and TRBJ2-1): NAGVMQNPRHLVRRRGQEARLRCSPMKGHSHVYWYRQLPEEGLKFMVYLQKENIIDESGMPKERFSAEFPKEGPSILRIQQVVRGDSAAYFCASSPLPGYNEQFFGPGTRLTVL.

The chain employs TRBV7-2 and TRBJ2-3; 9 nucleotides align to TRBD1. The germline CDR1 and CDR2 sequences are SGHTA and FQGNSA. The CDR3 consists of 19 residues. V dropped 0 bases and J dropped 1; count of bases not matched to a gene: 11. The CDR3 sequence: CASSLAPRPGQGGTDTQYF. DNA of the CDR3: TGTGCCAGCAGCTTAGCACCGCGCCCGGGACAGGGAGGCACAGATACGCAGTATTTT.

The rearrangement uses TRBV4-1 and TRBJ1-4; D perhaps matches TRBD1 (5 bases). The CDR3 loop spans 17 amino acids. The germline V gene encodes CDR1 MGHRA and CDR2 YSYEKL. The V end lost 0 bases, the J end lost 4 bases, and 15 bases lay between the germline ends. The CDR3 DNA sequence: TGCGCCAGCAGCCAAGACCCCGCCTGGGGCCTTAATGAAAAACTGTTTTTT. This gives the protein CASSQDPAWGLNEKLFF.